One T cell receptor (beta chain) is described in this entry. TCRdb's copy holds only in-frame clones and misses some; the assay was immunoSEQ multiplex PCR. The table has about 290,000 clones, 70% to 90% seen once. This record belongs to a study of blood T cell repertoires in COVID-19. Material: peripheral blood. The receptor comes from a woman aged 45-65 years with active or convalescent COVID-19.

CDR3: CASSPPRGSIHEQYF. The CDR3 DNA reads as TGTGCCAGCAGTCCTCCCCGTGGGAGCATCCACGAGCAGTACTTC. This chain links TRBV28 with TRBJ2-7; a weak D match, TRBD2 (5 bases). The V and J ends lost 5 bases and 5 bases respectively, with 19 bases between them. Germline V gene lookup returns CDR1 MDHEN and CDR2 SYDVKM. This CDR3 has 15 amino acids.